These T cell receptor beta chains were read from a single sample in a study of early T cells in non-severe SARS-CoV-2 infection. TCRdb independently ran MiXCR on the 5' RACE reads; one entry per CDR3 protein. The sample lists fewer than 80,000 distinct CDR3 sequences, 3.5% to 6% occurring once. Here the sequenced sample was whole blood, taken at baseline. These receptors were taken from an adult who was a healthcare worker with PCR-confirmed SARS-CoV-2 infection or an uninfected control (not recorded which). The donor label of this sample is uncertain. Both conserved end residues are part of each CDR3. D genes are given only for firm matches. Size values are once, few and many counts, or a class for expanded clones, and some rows have none.

len	abundance	v_gene	d_gene	j_gene	CDR3nt	CDR3aa
15	-	TRBV2	-	TRBJ1-6	TGTGCCAGCAGTGAAGGCCCAGGGCAAAATTCACCCCTCCACTTT	CASSEGPGQNSPLHF
15	few	TRBV9	TRBD1	TRBJ1-4	TGTGCCAGCAGCACATCCGGGACAGGGGGCGAAAAACTGTTTTTT	CASSTSGTGGEKLFF
17	many	TRBV7-7	-	TRBJ2-7	TGTGCTAGCAGCTTAGCGAGCTCAGGGCCTCGCTTATACGAGCAGTACTTC	CASSLASSGPRLYEQYF
14	few	TRBV18	TRBD1	TRBJ2-7	TGTGCCAGCTCACCCGGGACAGGGTACTACGAGCAGTACTTC	CASSPGTGYYEQYF
16	-	TRBV7-2	TRBD1	TRBJ2-1	TGTGCCAGCAGCCTCCGGGACAGGGGTTTTGGAAATGAGCAGTTCTTC	CASSLRDRGFGNEQFF
15	many	TRBV2	-	TRBJ2-3	TGTGCCAGCAGTGACAATCTGGGGGAGGCAGATACGCAGTATTTT	CASSDNLGEADTQYF
13	many	TRBV7-9	-	TRBJ1-2	TGTGCCAGCAGCTTATTAGGGGATTATGGCTACACCTTC	CASSLLGDYGYTF
14	few	TRBV5-1	TRBD2	TRBJ2-5	TGCGCCAGCAGCCCCGGGGGGGCCCAAGAGACCCAGTACTTC	CASSPGGAQETQYF
16	many	TRBV11-2	TRBD2	TRBJ2-5	TGTGCCAGCAGCTTGGGTAGCGGGGGGACAGAAGAGACCCAGTACTTC	CASSLGSGGTEETQYF
10	few	TRBV20-1	-	TRBJ2-3	TGCAGTGCTAGCACAGATACGCAGTATTTT	CSASTDTQYF
17	few	TRBV15	-	TRBJ2-3	TGTGCCACCAGCAGAGAGTACGGGGGTTCTAGCACAGATACGCAGTATTTT	CATSREYGGSSTDTQYF
17	many	TRBV4-2	TRBD2	TRBJ2-1	TGTGCCAGCAGCCAAGCGCGTGAGTTAGCGGGGAACAATGAGCAGTTCTTC	CASSQARELAGNNEQFF
16	many	TRBV5-6	-	TRBJ1-1	TGTGCCAGGCCTCATCGGGGGCTGGGCAGGAACACTGAAGCTTTCTTT	CARPHRGLGRNTEAFF
17	-	TRBV28	TRBD2	TRBJ2-3	TGTGCCAGCAGTCCGGCCGGACTAGCGGGGGGCACAGATACGCAGTATTTT	CASSPAGLAGGTDTQYF
18	-	TRBV6-5	TRBD2	TRBJ2-3	TGTGCCAGCAGCCCCCGCGGTAGCGGGGGGAGCAGCACAGATACGCAGTATTTT	CASSPRGSGGSSTDTQYF
14	many	TRBV7-2	-	TRBJ2-3	TGTGCCAGCAGCCCAATTGCCCTAGCCCCCACGCAGTATTTT	CASSPIALAPTQYF
13	many	TRBV5-1	TRBD1	TRBJ1-1	TGCGCCAGCAGCGTGACAGGGAATACTGAAGCTTTCTTT	CASSVTGNTEAFF
12	many	TRBV20-1	-	TRBJ1-1	TGCAGTGAATGGGGGGCGGACACTGAAGCTTTCTTT	CSEWGADTEAFF
16	many	TRBV11-2	TRBD1	TRBJ2-5	TGTGCCGCGGCCGAAGAACCGGGACAGCTCCAAGAGACCCAGTACTTC	CAAAEEPGQLQETQYF
14	few	TRBV30	-	TRBJ1-1	TGTGCCTGGAGTGCCCCTGGGCAGATCGCTGAAGCTTTCTTT	CAWSAPGQIAEAFF
18	few	TRBV28	TRBD1	TRBJ2-7	TGTGCCAGCAGTGTTACCGGGACAGGGGTCATCTTTAGGTACGAGCAGTACTTC	CASSVTGTGVIFRYEQYF
16	many	TRBV27	-	TRBJ2-5	TGTGCCAGCAGTTCCCCCGGGCAGGGGGGAACAGAGACCCAGTACTTC	CASSSPGQGGTETQYF
12	many	TRBV4-2	-	TRBJ1-1	TGTGCCAGCAGACCTGCAGACACTGAAGCTTTCTTT	CASRPADTEAFF
16	many	TRBV7-8	TRBD1	TRBJ1-5	TGTGCCAGCAGGACCGAGAGACAGGGTGGCAATCAGCCCCAGCATTTT	CASRTERQGGNQPQHF
14	-	TRBV7-2	-	TRBJ2-2	TGTGCCAGCAGCCCATCACAGGGCACCGGGGAGCTGTTTTTT	CASSPSQGTGELFF
16	-	TRBV6-5	TRBD1	TRBJ1-6	TGTGCCAGCAGTCGACGGGACAGCAGCTATAATTCACCCCTCCACTTT	CASSRRDSSYNSPLHF
14	few	TRBV21-1	-	TRBJ1-5	TGTGTTAACCCGAGCCAGGGCTGTTATCAGCCCCAGCATTTT	CVNPSQGCYQPQHF
16	-	TRBV28	-	TRBJ2-3	TGTGCCAGCAGTTTAGAGGGGGGTGCTACAAGGGATACGCAGTATTTT	CASSLEGGATRDTQYF
15	many	TRBV6-1	TRBD1	TRBJ1-1	TGTGCCAGCAGCCGAGAGGGACAGGGAAGCACTGAAGCTTTCTTT	CASSREGQGSTEAFF
12	many	TRBV4-1	-	TRBJ2-1	TGCGCCAGCAGCCAAGATGGGGTTGAGCAGTTCTTC	CASSQDGVEQFF
13	many	TRBV29-1	TRBD1	TRBJ2-7	TGCAGCGTTGAGACAGGGGGCTCCTACGAGCAGTACTTC	CSVETGGSYEQYF
13	many	TRBV6-6	-	TRBJ1-2	TGTGCCAGCAGCACAGGACAGAACTATGGCTACACCTTC	CASSTGQNYGYTF
15	-	TRBV28	-	TRBJ2-1	TGTGCCAGCAGATATTCGGGCAGCTCCTACAATGAGCAGTTCTTC	CASRYSGSSYNEQFF
15	many	TRBV6-2/TRBV6-3	TRBD2	TRBJ2-1	TGTGCCAGCAGTTATACTGGGACTAACGGGGATGAGCAGTTCTTC	CASSYTGTNGDEQFF
13	few	TRBV12-3/TRBV12-4	-	TRBJ1-4	TGTGCCAGCAGTACTACAGATTACGAAAAACTGTTTTTT	CASSTTDYEKLFF
15	many	TRBV11-2	TRBD2	TRBJ2-5	TGTGCCAGCAGCCCCTTAGCGGGGGTGGGAGAGACCCAGTACTTC	CASSPLAGVGETQYF
14	-	TRBV7-9	-	TRBJ2-3	TGTGCCAGCAGCTTCTCGGGACGCACAGATACGCAGTATTTT	CASSFSGRTDTQYF
17	-	TRBV23-1	TRBD1	TRBJ2-7	TGCGCCAGCAGCTCCGGGACAGGGGAGGGACAGGGGGACGAGCAGTACTTC	CASSSGTGEGQGDEQYF
11	few	TRBV11-2	-	TRBJ2-7	TGTGCCAGCAGCACTTCCTACGAGCAGTACTTC	CASSTSYEQYF
13	few	TRBV6-2/TRBV6-3	-	TRBJ1-1	TGTGCCAGCAGTGACCCTCTTGGCGATGGAGCTTTCTTT	CASSDPLGDGAFF
13	many	TRBV20-1	TRBD2	TRBJ2-7	TGCAGTGCTAGTCCCAGCGGGGGGTACGAGCAGTACTTC	CSASPSGGYEQYF
13	many	TRBV5-4	TRBD2	TRBJ2-1	TGTGCCAGCAGCTTGGCCGGTAGCGGGGAGCAGTTCTTC	CASSLAGSGEQFF
14	many	TRBV15	-	TRBJ1-4	TGTGCCACCAGCAGAGGCAGGGATGGGGAAAAACTGTTTTTT	CATSRGRDGEKLFF
14	-	TRBV5-1	-	TRBJ2-1	TGCGCCAGCAGCTTGGGGACACAATACAATGAGCAGTTCTTC	CASSLGTQYNEQFF
14	many	TRBV7-3	-	TRBJ1-1	TGTGCCAGCAGCTTGGGGGCCCTGAACACTGAAGCTTTCTTT	CASSLGALNTEAFF